This T cell receptor beta chain was recorded in a study of CD8 T cells in Susac syndrome. The multiple sclerosis controls were treatment-naive patients with relapsing-remitting disease that was stable or active. Random hexamers were used to reverse transcribe the RNA input (0.5 to 1 ug). TCRdb re-called the immunoSEQ multiplex PCR reads through MiXCR, storing one row per CDR3 protein. This sample has about 300,000 distinct CDR3 sequences, with roughly 84% found just once. CDR3 size: 18 residues. Germline V gene lookup returns CDR1 MDHEN and CDR2 SYDVKM. V lost 7 bases to trimming and J lost 1 base, with 26 bases between them.

Input material: CD8+ T cells from PBMCs. J is TRBJ2-7 and V is TRBV28, with a weak D call TRBD1 (6 bases). This receptor was obtained from a human donor with multiple sclerosis. In nucleotides, the CDR3 is TGTGCCAGCAAAGGCCCGCCGGGACACAACGCCTCTTCCTACGAGCAGTACTTC. Amino acids: CASKGPPGHNASSYEQYF.